The 21 T cell receptor beta chains below come from one sample, sequenced in a study of shared clonotypes between healthy human individuals. Profiled with immunoSEQ multiplex PCR; TCRdb holds only in-frame clones, not every one. The sample has around 940,000 clones; 76% are singletons. Specimen: memory CD4+ T cells sorted from blood. The subset is: CD45RA-negative fraction. These receptors all come from a man between 18 and 35 years old in good health.

The CDR3 here is CASSLDPGGNTIYF. Here the CDR3 DNA reads TGTGCCAGCAGCTTAGACCCGGGGGGAAACACCATATATTTT. The V and J genes are TRBV7-6 and TRBJ1-3; the D is unclear. The CDR3 covers 14 residues. Germline V gene data show CDR1 as SGHVS and CDR2 as FNYEAQ. V was trimmed by 1 base and J by 4 bases, leaving 8 bases between them.

The V gene is TRBV5-1, the J gene TRBJ2-7; 9 bases fit TRBD2. This CDR3 is built from 16 residues. In germline, CDR1 is SGHRS, CDR2 YFSETQ. With 5 bases clipped from V and 0 bases from J, the junction kept 9 bases outside the gene matches. CDR3 DNA sequence: TGCGCCAGCAGAGGGGCTAGCGGGACGAGCTCCTACGAGCAGTACTTC. It encodes CASRGASGTSSYEQYF.

V is TRBV2 and J is TRBJ2-5; 9 nucleotides align to TRBD2. Germline V lookup: CDR1 SNHLY, CDR2 FYNNEI. CDR3 length: 14 amino acids. V shed 7 bases, J shed 5 bases, and the junction held 8 bases outside the gene matches. The CDR3 sequence: CASNEASGTETQYF. DNA of the CDR3: TGTGCCAGCAACGAGGCTAGCGGGACCGAGACCCAGTACTTC.

The chain links TRBV29-1 to TRBJ2-7; D not certain. The CDR3 totals 12 residues. Germline CDR1 reads SQVTM; CDR2 reads ANQGSEA. The V end lost 7 bases, the J end lost 4 bases, and 14 bases lay between the germline ends. CDR3 region: CSALSPGYEQYF. In DNA form, the CDR3 reads TGCAGCGCACTCTCTCCGGGTTACGAGCAGTACTTC.

V and J are TRBV10-3 and TRBJ2-5; D remains ambiguous. V was trimmed by 6 bases and J by 0 bases, leaving 14 bases between them. The germline V gene has CDR1 ENHRY and CDR2 SYGVKD. There are 15 residues in the CDR3. The CDR3 DNA follows: TGTGCCATCAGACCGGCAGGTGGAGACCAAGAGACCCAGTACTTC. Protein: CAIRPAGGDQETQYF.

This chain's CDR3 is CSVGKNTEAFF. CDR3 bases: TGCAGCGTTGGAAAAAACACTGAAGCTTTCTTT. The chain couples TRBV29-1 to TRBJ1-1; unclear D gene. Germline V gene lookup returns CDR1 SQVTM and CDR2 ANQGSEA. The CDR3 totals 11 residues. The V end lost 4 bases, the J end lost 2 bases, and 5 bases lay between the germline ends.

The chain joins TRBV19 to TRBJ1-4, with TRBD1 identical over 10 bases. With 9 bases clipped from V and 4 bases from J, the junction kept 11 bases outside the gene matches. Germline V gene sequence: CDR1 LNHDA, CDR2 SQIVND (reference sequence). CDR3 length equals 16 residues. CDR3 residues: CASRDRGSNGNEKLFF. CDR3 DNA sequence: TGTGCCAGCCGGGACAGGGGAAGCAATGGTAATGAAAAACTGTTTTTT.

This clone was seen a handful of times. This chain uses TRBV7-8 with TRBJ2-2; the match to TRBD2 covers 8 bases. Germline CDR1 reads SGHVS; CDR2 reads FQNEAQ. With 6 bases clipped from V and 5 bases from J, the junction kept 8 bases outside the gene matches. The CDR3 contains 15 residues. The chain's CDR3 is CASSPSGSPTGELFF. The CDR3, as DNA: TGTGCCAGCAGTCCAAGCGGGAGTCCGACCGGGGAGCTGTTTTTT.

This clone turned up a few times. The chain employs TRBV4-3 and TRBJ2-1; TRBD2 agrees at 9 bases. The germline gives CDR1 LGHNA, CDR2 YSLEER. Unmatched junction bases numbered 5, after V lost 1 base and J lost 7 bases. The CDR3 contains 15 residues. CDR3 nucleotides: TGCGCCAGCAGCCAAGGGGCGGGAGGGCGAAATGAGCAGTTCTTC. It codes for CASSQGAGGRNEQFF.

In the case of this clone: Other DNA variants within this sample encode the same CDR3. The genes are TRBV7-9 and TRBJ2-5; the match to TRBD1 covers 9 bases. The trim removed 5 bases at V and 5 bases at J, leaving 6 bases unmatched. Germline CDR1 and CDR2: SEHNR and FQNEAQ (reference sequence). CDR3 length: 14 amino acids. The CDR3 is CASSPTGGGETQYF. The CDR3 nucleotides are TGTGCCAGCAGCCCCACAGGGGGCGGGGAGACCCAGTACTTC.

There are a few counts of this clone. This chain uses TRBV2 with TRBJ1-4, with D uncertain. The V gene lost 4 bases and the J gene lost 3 bases, with 9 bases spanning the gap. CDR3 size: 14 residues. Germline V gene data show CDR1 as SNHLY and CDR2 as FYNNEI. The CDR3 region is CASSVGVANEKLFF. The CDR3 DNA reads TGTGCCAGCAGTGTTGGGGTAGCTAATGAAAAACTGTTTTTT.

This chain connects TRBV7-6 to TRBJ1-3, with TRBD1 as a possible D gene (6 bases). V lost 4 bases and J lost 7, with 11 bases in between. The CDR3 contains 13 residues. CDR1 SGHVS and CDR2 FNYEAQ come from the germline V gene. CDR3 sequence (DNA): TGTGCCAGCAGCTCCGGACAGAGCAACACCATATATTTT. It yields the protein CASSSGQSNTIYF.

V gene TRBV19 combines with J gene TRBJ1-5; TRBD1 matches 7 bases. This CDR3 region has 14 residues. After removal of 7 bases from V and 1 base from J, the junction contained 4 bases not matched to a gene. CDR1 and CDR2 from the germline V gene are LNHDA and SQIVND (reference sequence). The CDR3 DNA follows: TGTGCCAGTACCTTGACAGGGAGCAATCAGCCCCAGCATTTT. Protein product: CASTLTGSNQPQHF.

This clone was found a few times. This chain connects TRBV6-1 to TRBJ2-7, with 9 bases lining up with TRBD1. Germline V gene data show CDR1 as MNHNS and CDR2 as SASEGT. V was pared by 7 bases and J by 3 bases, with 7 bases of the junction left unmatched. The CDR3 consists of 14 residues. The CDR3 sequence: CASTRDRGSYEQYF. DNA for the CDR3: TGTGCCAGCACAAGAGACAGGGGGAGCTACGAGCAGTACTTC.

This clone was detected a few times. The junction does not match germline at one end; this may be a read error. The V call is TRBV10-3, the J call TRBJ1-2, with D possibly matching TRBD1 (6 bases). The CDR3 has 13 residues. Looked up from germline, CDR1 is ENHRY and CDR2 is SYGVKD. CDR3 sequence (DNA): TGTGCCATCCGTGAGGGGGGGTTGGATGGCTACACCTTC. Translation: CAIREGGLDGYTF.

The rearrangement joins TRBV10-3 to TRBJ2-3, with 8 bases that match TRBD2. This CDR3 comprises 15 residues. Trimming took 6 bases from V and 6 from J; bases not matched to a gene: 11. CDR1 and CDR2 from the germline V gene are ENHRY and SYGVKD. The DNA for the CDR3 is TGTGCCATCAGCCCCACGGGTAGCGGGGCCGATACGCAGTATTTT. Its translation: CAISPTGSGADTQYF.

Only one count was recorded for this clone. V usage is TRBV25-1 and J usage is TRBJ1-4; 7 nucleotides line up with TRBD1. Trimming took 4 bases from V and 8 from J; bases not matched to a gene: 7. The CDR3 spans 14 residues. Germline CDR1 MGHDK, CDR2 SYGVNS. CDR3 region: CASSAHRGGEKLFF. The CDR3 DNA reads TGTGCCAGCAGTGCCCACAGGGGTGGGGAAAAACTGTTTTTT.

The chain has TRBV27 and TRBJ2-3; D is unclear. Germline V gene sequence: CDR1 MNHEY, CDR2 SMNVEV (reference sequence). The CDR3 is 13 amino acids. V lost 7 bases to trimming and J lost 0 bases, with 8 bases between them. The CDR3 DNA sequence: TGTGCCAGCAAGTACGCTAGCACAGATACGCAGTATTTT. Protein product: CASKYASTDTQYF.

This clone was counted a few times. V usage is TRBV7-2 and J usage is TRBJ2-2; TRBD2 aligns across 10 bases. V dropped 7 bases and J dropped 5; count of bases not matched to a gene: 7. The CDR3 contains 15 residues. Looked up from germline, CDR1 is SGHTA and CDR2 is FQGNSA. DNA for the CDR3: TGTGCCAGCAACCCTCTAGCGGGAGTGACCGGGGAGCTGTTTTTT. Protein: CASNPLAGVTGELFF. Drawing the rest from reference TRBV7-2 and TRBJ2-2, the complete variable domain is GAGVSQSPSNKVTEKGKDVELRCDPISGHTALYWYRQSLGQGLEFLIYFQGNSAPDKSGLPSDRFSAERTGGSVSTLTIQRTQQEDSAVYLCASNPLAGVTGELFFGEGSRLTVL.

Note on this clone: The same CDR3 is also encoded by other DNA sequences in this sample. The chain combines TRBV5-1 with TRBJ1-2, with unresolved D. Germline CDR1 is SGHRS and CDR2 is YFSETQ. CDR3 length: 15 residues. Trimming took 0 bases from V and 0 from J, leaving 9 bases between them. CDR3 sequence: CASSLDSPANYGYTF. Here the CDR3 DNA reads TGCGCCAGCAGCTTGGACAGCCCAGCTAACTATGGCTACACCTTC.

CDR3 bases: TGTGCCAGCAGCGTAAGCGTATCAGGGGAAACTGAAGCTTTCTTT. This gives the protein CASSVSVSGETEAFF. This chain uses TRBV9 with TRBJ1-1; D may be TRBD1 (6 bases). CDR3 length equals 15 residues. CDR1 SGDLS and CDR2 YYNGEE come from the germline V gene. V dropped 1 base and J dropped 5 bases, with 15 bases sitting between them.